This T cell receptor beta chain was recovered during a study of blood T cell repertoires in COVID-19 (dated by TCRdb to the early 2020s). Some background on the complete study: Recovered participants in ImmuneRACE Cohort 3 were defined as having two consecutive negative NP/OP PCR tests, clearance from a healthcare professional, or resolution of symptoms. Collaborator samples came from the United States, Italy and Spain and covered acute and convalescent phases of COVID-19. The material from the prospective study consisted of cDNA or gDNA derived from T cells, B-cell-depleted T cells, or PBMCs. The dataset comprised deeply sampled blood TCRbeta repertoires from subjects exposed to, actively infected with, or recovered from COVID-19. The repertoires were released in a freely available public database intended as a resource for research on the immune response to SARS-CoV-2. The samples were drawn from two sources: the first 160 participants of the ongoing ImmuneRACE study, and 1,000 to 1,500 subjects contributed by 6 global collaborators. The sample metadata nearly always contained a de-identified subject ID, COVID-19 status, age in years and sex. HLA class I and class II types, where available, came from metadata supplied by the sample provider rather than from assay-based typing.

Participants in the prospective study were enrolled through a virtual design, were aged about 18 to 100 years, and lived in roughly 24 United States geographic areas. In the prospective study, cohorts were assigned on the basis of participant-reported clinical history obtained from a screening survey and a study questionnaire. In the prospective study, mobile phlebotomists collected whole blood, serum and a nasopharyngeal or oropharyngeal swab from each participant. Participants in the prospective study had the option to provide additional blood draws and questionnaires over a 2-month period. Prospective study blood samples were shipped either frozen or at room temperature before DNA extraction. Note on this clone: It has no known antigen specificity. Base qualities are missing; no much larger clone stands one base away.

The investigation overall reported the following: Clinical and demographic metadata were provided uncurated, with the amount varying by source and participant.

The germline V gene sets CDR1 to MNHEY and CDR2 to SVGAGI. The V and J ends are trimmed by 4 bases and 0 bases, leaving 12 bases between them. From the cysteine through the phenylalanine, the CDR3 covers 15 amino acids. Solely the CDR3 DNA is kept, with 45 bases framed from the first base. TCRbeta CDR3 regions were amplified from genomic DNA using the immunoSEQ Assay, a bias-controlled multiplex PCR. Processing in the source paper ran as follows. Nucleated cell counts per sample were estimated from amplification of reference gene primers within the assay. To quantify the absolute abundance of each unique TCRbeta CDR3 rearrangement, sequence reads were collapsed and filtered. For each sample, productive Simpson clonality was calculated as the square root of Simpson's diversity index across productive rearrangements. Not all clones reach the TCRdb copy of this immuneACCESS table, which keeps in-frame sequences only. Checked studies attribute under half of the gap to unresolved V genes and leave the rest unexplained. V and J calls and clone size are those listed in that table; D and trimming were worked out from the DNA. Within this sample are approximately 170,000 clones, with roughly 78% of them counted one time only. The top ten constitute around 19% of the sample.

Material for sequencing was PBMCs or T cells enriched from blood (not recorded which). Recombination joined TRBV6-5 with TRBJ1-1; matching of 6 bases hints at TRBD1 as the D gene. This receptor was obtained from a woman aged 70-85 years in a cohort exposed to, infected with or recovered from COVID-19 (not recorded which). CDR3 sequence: CASSWRGGMNTEAFF. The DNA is TGTGCCAGCAGTTGGAGGGGGGGTATGAACACTGAAGCTTTCTTT.